This passage covers 9 T cell receptor beta chains from one sample sequenced in a study of cytomegalovirus exposure and HLA in healthy donors. The PCR made use of 60 Vbeta and 13 Jbeta primers. The repertoire was sequenced with immunoSEQ multiplex PCR; TCRdb's copy has only in-frame clones and lacks some. Among 85,000 to 100,000 clones, 60% to 70% were seen once, and the ten largest hold roughly 6%. Sequencing was done on a sample of PBMCs. The receptors derive from a woman aged 25 to 45 in good health and CMV-seronegative.

This clone has a single count. The rearrangement uses TRBV15 and TRBJ1-1, with D possibly matching TRBD1 (6 bases). This CDR3 has 15 amino acids. With 3 bases removed from V and 1 base from J, the gap between germline ends came to 12 bases. The germline gives CDR1 LNHNV, CDR2 YYDKDF (reference sequence). The CDR3 bases are TGTGCCACCAGCAGGTACAGGGAGGGGAACACTGAAGCTTTCTTT. Residues: CATSRYREGNTEAFF. The full variable domain, rest sourced from reference TRBV15 and TRBJ1-1, is DAMVIQNPRYQVTQFGKPVTLSCSQTLNHNVMYWYQQKSSQAPKLLFHYYDKDFNNEADTPDNFQSRRPNTSFCFLDIRSPGLGDTAMYLCATSRYREGNTEAFFGQGTRLTVV.

The rearrangement uses TRBV9 and TRBJ2-1; 8 bases are a match to TRBD2. This CDR3 has 14 amino acids. Germline CDR1 reads SGDLS; CDR2 reads YYNGEE. V trimming: 3 bases; J trimming: 5 bases; junction bases outside the gene matches: 4. CDR3 loop: CASSGTSHNNEQFF. Written as DNA, the CDR3 is TGTGCCAGCAGCGGGACTAGCCATAACAATGAGCAGTTCTTC.

The rearrangement links TRBV28 to TRBJ2-7, with D maybe TRBD2 (6 bases). CDR1 is MDHEN and CDR2 is SYDVKM in the germline V gene. The CDR3 has 13 amino acids. Deletions cut 4 bases from V and 2 bases from J, with 9 bases between. The DNA of the CDR3 is TGTGCCAGCAGTTCGGACTACCCCTACGAGCAGTACTTC. This encodes CASSSDYPYEQYF.

This clone has more than one count but fewer than ten. This sequence joins TRBV18 and TRBJ2-3; TRBD2 aligns across 7 bases. V lost 2 bases and J lost 3; bases outside the gene matches: 5. This CDR3 region has 15 residues. Germline CDR1 reads KGHSH; CDR2 reads LQKENI. The CDR3 sequence: CASSPSASGTDTQYF. Here the CDR3 DNA reads TGTGCCAGCTCACCATCGGCTAGCGGTACAGATACGCAGTATTTT. Using reference TRBV18 and TRBJ2-3 for the parts outside the CDR3, the full variable domain is NAGVMQNPRHLVRRRGQEARLRCSPMKGHSHVYWYRQLPEEGLKFMVYLQKENIIDESGMPKERFSAEFPKEGPSILRIQQVVRGDSAAYFCASSPSASGTDTQYFGPGTRLTVL.

The rearrangement uses TRBV12-2 and TRBJ1-3. TRBV12-2 counts as a pseudogene. This CDR3 contains 16 residues. This CDR3 reads CASRLWGGVYGNTIYF. CDR3 DNA sequence: TGTGCAAGTCGCTTGTGGGGAGGGGTGTACGGAAACACCATATATTTT.

This clone was picked up a small number of times. The rearrangement uses TRBV6-6 and TRBJ1-2, with 7 bases matching TRBD1. This CDR3 comprises 14 residues. V lost 4 bases and J lost 4; bases outside the gene matches: 6. Germline V lookup: CDR1 MNHNY, CDR2 SVGAGI (reference sequence). The CDR3 sequence is CASSFLGDSYGYTF. CDR3 in DNA: TGTGCCAGCAGTTTTCTAGGGGACAGCTATGGCTACACCTTC.

This chain uses TRBV28 with TRBJ1-5; 9 bases agree with TRBD1. The CDR3 covers 15 residues. The V and J ends lost 5 bases and 5 bases, in that order; junction bases with no gene match: 7. Germline V gene data show CDR1 as MDHEN and CDR2 as SYDVKM. The DNA for the CDR3 is TGTGCCAGCAGTACCCAGGGACAGGGTTATCAGCCCCAGCATTTT. Residues: CASSTQGQGYQPQHF. The variable domain in full, completed from reference TRBV28 and TRBJ1-5, reads DVKVTQSSRYLVKRTGEKVFLECVQDMDHENMFWYRQDPGLGLRLIYFSYDVKMKEKGDIPEGYSVSREKKERFSLILESASTNQTSMYLCASSTQGQGYQPQHFGDGTRLSIL.

V and J are TRBV7-8 and TRBJ2-2; TRBD2 matches at 7 bases. V dropped 4 bases and J dropped 0; count of bases not matched to a gene: 8. The germline CDR1 and CDR2 sequences are SGHVS and FQNEAQ. The CDR3 extends over 17 amino acids. CDR3 nucleotide sequence: TGTGCCAGCAGCTCCCAGCGGGACTCATCGAACACCGGGGAGCTGTTTTTT. It translates to CASSSQRDSSNTGELFF.

In its sample, this clone was seen once. V usage is TRBV29-1 and J usage is TRBJ2-4, with D possibly matching TRBD2 (7 bases). This CDR3 spans 17 amino acids. Germline-derived CDR1 and CDR2 are SQVTM and ANQGSEA. V was trimmed by 1 base and J by 1 base, leaving 17 bases between them. The CDR3 here is CSVEGGGGAGAKNIQYF. For the CDR3, the DNA is TGCAGCGTTGAAGGCGGAGGGGGGGCGGGGGCCAAAAACATTCAGTACTTC.